The 5 T cell receptor beta chains listed next were all sequenced from one sample in a study of CD8+ T cells in alopecia areata. RNA extraction and reverse transcription yielded cDNA as sequencing template. Profiling relied on immunoSEQ multiplex PCR, and the TCRdb table lists in-frame clones only, not all of them. The table includes over 120,000 clones, about 51% detected once. The input for sequencing was CD4+ T cells sorted from blood, taken at week 0. The receptors originated from a human donor with alopecia areata.

This clone was recorded a few times. The chain links TRBV2 to TRBJ2-1, with 12 nucleotides matching TRBD2. V lost 6 bases and J lost 3; bases outside the gene matches: 3. The germline V gene encodes CDR1 SNHLY and CDR2 FYNNEI. The CDR3 sequence is 15 residues long. This chain's CDR3 is CASRGTSGRYNEQFF. The CDR3 DNA is TGTGCCAGCAGGGGGACTAGCGGGCGCTACAATGAGCAGTTCTTC.

The CDR3: CASSLVSGRGSDTQYF. Here the CDR3 DNA reads TGTGCCAGCAGCCTCGTTAGCGGGAGAGGGTCAGATACGCAGTATTTT. The rearrangement uses TRBV7-9 and TRBJ2-3, with TRBD2 matching over 9 bases. The CDR3 consists of 16 residues. V was pared by 5 bases and J by 4 bases, with 10 bases of the junction left unmatched. Germline V gene data show CDR1 as SEHNR and CDR2 as FQNEAQ (reference sequence).

This chain joins TRBV29-1 and TRBJ2-7, with D maybe TRBD1 (5 bases). Germline CDR1 reads SQVTM; CDR2 reads ANQGSEA. V lost 0 bases and J lost 4, with 7 bases in between. This CDR3 is built from 12 residues. The CDR3 nucleotides are TGCAGCGTTGAAGACAGGGTATACGAGCAGTACTTC. Translation: CSVEDRVYEQYF.

This clone was found a few times. The CDR3 loop is CSVEEDSGANVLTF. For the CDR3, the DNA is TGCAGCGTTGAGGAGGACTCTGGGGCCAACGTCCTGACTTTC. The J gene is TRBJ2-6, the V gene TRBV29-1; maybe TRBD2 (5 bases). Per the germline V gene, CDR1 is SQVTM and CDR2 is ANQGSEA. The CDR3 totals 14 residues. Between the trimmed V and J ends, which lost 3 bases and 0 bases, there was a span of 6 bases.

This clone was recorded a few times. The chain uses TRBV4-1 and TRBJ2-5, with 13 bases that match TRBD2. The CDR3 contains 17 residues. V lost 1 base, J lost 3 bases, and 5 bases stayed unmatched. Germline lookup yields CDR1 MGHRA and CDR2 YSYEKL. The DNA of the CDR3 is TGCGCCAGCAGCCAAGGTGTCGGACTAGCGGGAGAAGAGACCCAGTACTTC. Amino acids: CASSQGVGLAGEETQYF.